This T cell receptor (beta chain) was recorded in a study of monozygotic twins with inflammatory bowel disease. Study results and limitations: IBD patients had lower TCRbeta diversity (inverse Simpson) than healthy co-twins. Perhaps reflecting limited power, concordant and discordant twins did not differ in repertoire similarity. IBD patients share fewer clonotypes with other people than healthy twins do, especially with disease activity.

The CDR3 is 20 amino acids. The quantity of total RNA per TCR library was 3500 ng. Reanalyzing the 5' RACE reads, TCRdb keeps one entry per CDR3 protein, without DNA. The sample includes some 300,000 distinct CDR3 sequences. On this clonotype itself: Its antigen is not known.

This clonotype was sampled from a human donor with ulcerative colitis or Crohn's disease, or a healthy co-twin of an affected twin (not recorded which). The chain joins TRBV12-3 or TRBV12-4 to TRBJ2-2; TCRdb calls TRBD2, which cannot be checked without DNA. Source material: blood. CDR3 protein: CASKAAGGLAGGTNTGELFF.